This note documents a single T cell receptor beta chain sequence. Its antigen is not identified. The entry originates in a study of T-cell memory formation after mild COVID-19. Study conclusions and caveats: Contracting clones from day 15 to 85 showed balanced CD4/CD8; later expanders favored CD4+.

CDR3 length: 13 residues. With 4 bases removed from V and 10 bases from J, the gap between germline ends came to 16 bases. Germline V lookup: CDR1 SGHTA, CDR2 FQGNSA. Amplification by 5'RACE using constant-segment primers produced TCR alpha and TCR beta cDNA libraries that carried sample barcodes and UMIs. MiXCR, applied by TCRdb to the 5' RACE reads, yields one record per CDR3 protein. The table includes 220,000 or so distinct CDR3 sequences, 9.5% to 10% detected once. Sample: PBMCs or a T cell subset sorted from them (not recorded which). The receptor was derived from a man aged 18-30 years who had mild COVID-19 (a few samples of this study predate the infection). Cell type and time point are not known. The rearrangement uses TRBV7-2 and TRBJ1-1, with a tentative D call TRBD1 (6 bases). The CDR3 coding sequence is TGTGCCAGCAGCTCGACGGGAACAGGGAGAGCTTTCTTT. It is translated as CASSSTGTGRAFF.